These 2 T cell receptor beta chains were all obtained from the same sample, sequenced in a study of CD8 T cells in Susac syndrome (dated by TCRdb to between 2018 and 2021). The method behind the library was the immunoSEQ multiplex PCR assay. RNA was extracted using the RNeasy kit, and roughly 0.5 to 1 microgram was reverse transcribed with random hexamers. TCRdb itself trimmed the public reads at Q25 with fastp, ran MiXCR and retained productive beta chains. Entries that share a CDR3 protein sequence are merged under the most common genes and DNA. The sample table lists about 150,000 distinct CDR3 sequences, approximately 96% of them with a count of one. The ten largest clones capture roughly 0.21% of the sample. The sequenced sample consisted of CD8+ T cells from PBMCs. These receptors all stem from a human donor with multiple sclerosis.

CDR3 region: CASSLEGGETQYF. CDR3 DNA: TGTGCCAGCAGTTTAGAGGGGGGAGAGACCCAGTACTTC. The V and J genes are TRBV28 and TRBJ2-5, with D perhaps given as TRBD1 or TRBD2 (6 bases each). V lost 2 bases and J 4 bases, leaving 8 bases between the germline ends. Germline V CDR1 and CDR2: MDHEN, SYDVKM. This CDR3 is 13 amino acids long.

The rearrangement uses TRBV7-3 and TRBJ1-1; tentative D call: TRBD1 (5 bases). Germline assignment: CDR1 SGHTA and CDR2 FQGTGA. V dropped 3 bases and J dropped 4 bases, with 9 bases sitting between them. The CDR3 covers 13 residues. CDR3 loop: CASSLGEGTEAFF. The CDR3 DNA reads TGTGCCAGCAGCTTGGGGGAAGGCACTGAAGCTTTCTTT.